The source of this T cell receptor (beta chain) is a study of response to subunit inactivated influenza vaccine (dated by TCRdb to 2016 to 2019). For the wider study: Deep quantitative T cell receptor repertoire profiling was used in the study to track responses to a trivalent subunit inactivated influenza vaccine.

This clonotype was recorded a few times. What antigen it recognizes has not been identified. No quality values exist for individual bases; no much larger clone is one base distant. Overall results and qualifications from the work: According to the authors, only a limited number of new T cells may be recruited by each seasonal influenza vaccination.

The library was made by RT-PCR. TCRdb lists the instrument as Illumina HiSeq 2500. TCRdb reprocessed the public reads (quality trimming at Q25 with fastp, clone calling with MiXCR) and kept in-frame beta chains. Every entry covers one CDR3 protein and lists the most common genes and DNA from its rows. This sample comprises hundreds of thousands of distinct CDR3 sequences, less than 30% of them detected only once. Approximately 2% of the sample belongs to the ten largest clones. CDR1 and CDR2, looked up from the germline V gene (reference sequence), are DFQATT and SNEGSKA. The CDR3 runs 13 amino acids, cysteine and phenylalanine included. Here the CDR3 DNA is all that survives: 39 bases in frame from base 1.

The source was CD4+ T cells sorted from PBMCs, collected more than 4 days after vaccination. The chain uses TRBV20-1 and TRBJ1-1, with the D gene not clear enough to name. The receptor was isolated from a man over 45 who received an inactivated influenza vaccine. Donor details come from another sample of the same person, matched by shared clones. The DNA reads TGCAGAATTCTGGGTGCGTGGGACACTGAAGCTTTCTTT. This gives the protein CRILGAWDTEAFF.